This TCR beta chain was sequenced in a study of cytomegalovirus exposure and HLA in healthy donors. Study findings and constraints: According to the study, 150 to 200 TCR beta chains were cytomegalovirus-associated.

V lost 4 bases and J lost 0, with 17 bases in between. The V gene's germline CDR1 is SGDLS and CDR2 YYNGEE. This CDR3 contains 17 residues. In the case of this clone: Its antigen is not known.

The method was immunoSEQ multiplex PCR; TCRdb's version includes in-frame clones alone and lacks a portion of them. The profile shows roughly 150,000 clones, approximately 89% of them singletons. The donors were part of the validation cohort of around 110 subjects. That cohort was separate from the first cohort, which comprised 666 subjects. Material: PBMCs. The chain uses TRBV9 and TRBJ2-1, with D unresolved. The TCR sequence derives from a woman between 18 and 30 years old in good health and CMV-seropositive. CDR3 coding DNA: TGTGCCAGCAGCAACCGACTTACGCCTAGCTCCTACAATGAGCAGTTCTTC. It encodes CASSNRLTPSSYNEQFF.